The 18 T cell receptor beta chains listed next were all sequenced from one sample in a study of T-cell memory formation after mild COVID-19. TCRdb redid the calling of the 5' RACE reads with MiXCR, one entry per CDR3 protein. The sample holds around 110,000 distinct CDR3 sequences, over 10% seen once. The specimen was PBMCs or a T cell subset sorted from them (not recorded which). These receptors came from an adult woman who had mild COVID-19 (a few samples of this study predate the infection). Cell type and time point are not known.

The chain employs TRBV7-9 and TRBJ2-2; perhaps TRBD1 as D (6 bases). CDR3 length: 15 residues. Germline V CDR1 and CDR2: SEHNR, FQNEAQ (reference sequence). With 3 bases removed from V and 6 bases from J, the gap between germline ends came to 14 bases. CDR3 amino acids: CASSFPGTIPGELFF. The CDR3 DNA follows: TGTGCCAGCAGCTTTCCCGGGACAATCCCCGGGGAGCTGTTTTTT.

V gene TRBV5-6 combines with J gene TRBJ2-7; D gene ambiguous. The CDR3 spans 11 residues. Germline CDR1 reads SGHDT; CDR2 reads YYEEEE. With 0 bases removed from V and 4 bases from J, the gap between germline ends came to 2 bases. The CDR3 nucleotides read TGTGCCAGCAGCTTGGAGTACGAGCAGTACTTC. Its translation: CASSLEYEQYF. The full variable domain, rest sourced from reference TRBV5-6 and TRBJ2-7, is DAGVTQSPTHLIKTRGQQVTLRCSPKSGHDTVSWYQQALGQGPQFIFQYYEEEERQRGNFPDRFSGHQFPNYSSELNVNALLLGDSALYLCASSLEYEQYFGPGTRLTVT.

The V and J genes are TRBV5-6 and TRBJ1-5, with 10 bases identical to TRBD1. J gave up 0 bases and V 2 bases, and 14 bases lay outside the gene matches. From germline, CDR1 is SGHDT and CDR2 YYEEEE. The CDR3 runs 20 residues. The CDR3 sequence is CASSLGRTGGRRYSNQPQHF. CDR3 nucleotides: TGTGCCAGCAGCTTAGGTCGGACAGGGGGTCGGAGATATAGCAATCAGCCCCAGCATTTT. The complete variable domain, with remaining parts taken from reference TRBV5-6 and TRBJ1-5, reads DAGVTQSPTHLIKTRGQQVTLRCSPKSGHDTVSWYQQALGQGPQFIFQYYEEEERQRGNFPDRFSGHQFPNYSSELNVNALLLGDSALYLCASSLGRTGGRRYSNQPQHFGDGTRLSIL.

This clonotype has a count of ten or more. This chain connects TRBV20-1 to TRBJ2-1, with D maybe TRBD1 (6 bases). From germline, CDR1 is DFQATT and CDR2 SNEGSKA (reference sequence). V was trimmed by 3 bases and J by 8 bases, leaving 17 bases between them. The CDR3 consists of 14 residues. Here the CDR3 reads CSARRAGVWDEQFF. Here the CDR3 DNA reads TGCAGTGCTAGGAGGGCAGGGGTTTGGGATGAGCAGTTCTTC.

This clonotype was seen a handful of times. The chain is built from TRBV7-9 and TRBJ2-1; 7 bases agree with TRBD1. Germline V gene sequence: CDR1 SEHNR, CDR2 FQNEAQ (reference sequence). The CDR3 spans 15 residues. With V trimmed by 4 bases and J by 5 bases, 8 bases remained unmatched. The DNA for the CDR3 is TGTGCCAGCAGCTGGGGGACAGCCGAGGACAATGAGCAGTTCTTC. It yields the protein CASSWGTAEDNEQFF.

The table lists this clonotype with a few counts. The J gene is TRBJ2-7, the V gene TRBV4-1; 7 bases line up with TRBD2. Germline V gene data show CDR1 as MGHRA and CDR2 as YSYEKL. This CDR3 comprises 13 residues. Unmatched junction bases numbered 7, after V lost 4 bases and J lost 7 bases. Here the CDR3 reads CASSLFLGGEQYF. The CDR3 coding sequence is TGCGCCAGCAGCCTCTTCCTCGGGGGGGAGCAGTACTTC.

The gene calls are TRBV12-3 or TRBV12-4 and TRBJ2-5; TRBD2 might be the D (5 bases). The CDR3 is 15 residues long. V was cut by 2 bases and J by 3 bases, with 13 bases left in between. The CDR3 sequence: CASSLFPSLEETQYF. As DNA, the CDR3 is TGTGCCAGCAGTTTATTCCCTAGCTTAGAAGAGACCCAGTACTTC.

The CDR3 DNA reads as TGTGCCAGCAGCTTAGATACTTATGAGCAGTTCTTC. Protein product: CASSLDTYEQFF. The chain carries TRBV7-9 and TRBJ2-1, with D unresolved. The germline V gene has CDR1 SEHNR and CDR2 FQNEAQ (reference sequence). V gave up 1 base and J gave up 8 bases, with 6 bases separating them. This CDR3 has 12 residues. Full variable domain (remainder filled in from reference TRBV7-9 and TRBJ2-1): DTGVSQNPRHKITKRGQNVTFRCDPISEHNRLYWYRQTLGQGPEFLTYFQNEAQLEKSRLLSDRFSAERPKGSFSTLEIQRTEQGDSAMYLCASSLDTYEQFFGPGTRLTVL.

This clonotype was observed many times. The chain couples TRBV12-3 or TRBV12-4 to TRBJ2-7; D may correspond to TRBD1 or TRBD2 (7 bases each). V lost 6 bases and J lost 4, with 16 bases in between. The CDR3 runs 14 residues. Written as DNA, the CDR3 is TGTGCCAGCAGGCCCCAGGGGGGGTTTTACGAGCAGTACTTC. Its protein product is CASRPQGGFYEQYF.

There are a few counts of this clonotype. The DNA for the CDR3 is TGCGCCAGCAGCACGGGACTAGCAGGCACAGATACGCAGTATTTT. It is translated as CASSTGLAGTDTQYF. This chain links TRBV5-1 with TRBJ2-3; 9 nucleotides align to TRBD2. Germline V lookup: CDR1 SGHRS, CDR2 YFSETQ. This CDR3 comprises 15 residues. Losses at the gene ends were 4 bases for V and 1 base for J; bases not matched to a gene: 4.

The chain uses TRBV5-6 and TRBJ2-7; D may be TRBD1 (6 bases). The V gene lost 4 bases and the J gene lost 4 bases, with 12 bases spanning the gap. CDR1 is SGHDT, CDR2 YYEEEE, per germline. The CDR3 is 13 amino acids. Written as DNA, the CDR3 is TGTGCCAGCAGCCCGCAGGGGATTTACGAGCAGTACTTC. It yields the protein CASSPQGIYEQYF.

This clonotype has a handful of counts. The chain has TRBV15 and TRBJ2-3; 7 nucleotides align to TRBD2. There are 15 residues in the CDR3. The J segment lost 4 bases and the V segment lost 9 bases, leaving 13 bases of the junction unmatched. Germline CDR1 and CDR2: LNHNV and YYDKDF (reference sequence). The CDR3, as DNA: TGTGCCACTCTGAGCGGGACCCTCCGCCCAGATACGCAGTATTTT. Its protein product is CATLSGTLRPDTQYF.

In DNA, the CDR3 is TGTGCCAGCGGGCCGCCGGGACTAGCGGAACCCTACTCCTACGAGCAGTACTTC. Translating gives CASGPPGLAEPYSYEQYF. This chain links TRBV9 with TRBJ2-7, with TRBD2 matching 11 bases. V dropped 7 bases and J dropped 0; count of bases not matched to a gene: 15. Germline assignment: CDR1 SGDLS and CDR2 YYNGEE. This CDR3 contains 18 residues.

The chain links TRBV6-5 to TRBJ1-1; 8 bases align to TRBD1. In germline, CDR1 is MNHEY, CDR2 SVGAGI. The CDR3 covers 13 residues. Unmatched junction bases numbered 0, after V lost 2 bases and J lost 4 bases. CDR3 bases: TGTGCCAGCAGTTACACAGGGGGCACTGAAGCTTTCTTT. This sequence encodes CASSYTGGTEAFF.

This clonotype has a handful of counts. This chain connects TRBV6-6 to TRBJ1-2; 9 bases fit TRBD1. The CDR3 has 16 residues. V shed 5 bases, J shed 7 bases, and the junction held 14 bases outside the gene matches. Germline-derived CDR1 and CDR2 are MNHNY and SVGAGI (reference sequence). CDR3 coding DNA: TGTGCCAGCAGTACCGGGACAGGGTTAGTTTTGGGTGGCTACACCTTC. Its translation is CASSTGTGLVLGGYTF.

This chain joins TRBV20-1 and TRBJ1-1; TRBD1 aligns across 10 bases. The germline V gene has CDR1 DFQATT and CDR2 SNEGSKA (reference sequence). With 8 bases clipped from V and 3 bases from J, the junction kept 6 bases outside the gene matches. The CDR3 is 13 residues long. CDR3 amino acids: CSPGTGEDTEAFF. The CDR3 nucleotides read TGCAGTCCAGGGACAGGGGAGGACACTGAAGCTTTCTTT.

This clonotype was seen more than once but under ten times. V and J are TRBV6-5 and TRBJ2-7; maybe TRBD1 (6 bases). Germline values: CDR1 MNHEY, CDR2 SVGAGI. The germline V and J ends were trimmed by 4 bases and 3 bases, with 10 bases remaining between them. This CDR3 is built from 13 residues. CDR3: CASSWGRGYEQYF. In DNA, the CDR3 is TGTGCCAGCAGTTGGGGCAGGGGCTACGAGCAGTACTTC.

This clonotype was detected many times. The rearrangement joins TRBV27 to TRBJ2-6; D gene ambiguous. The CDR3 consists of 18 residues. The V end was cut by 1 base, the J end by 0 bases, with 13 bases between. Looked up from germline, CDR1 is MNHEY and CDR2 is SMNVEV (reference sequence). The CDR3 nucleotides are TGTGCCAGCAGTTTATATGCGCCAGTTTCCTCTGGGGCCAACGTCCTGACTTTC. As protein: CASSLYAPVSSGANVLTF.